This T cell receptor beta chain comes out of a study of blood T cells in healthy people across ages. The individuals who served as donors were healthy Caucasians living in Russia, aged roughly 6 to 95. This clonotype has only a few counts. Its cognate antigen is unknown. Findings and limits, study-wide: Diversity of TCR beta per million T cells declined in a roughly linear way with age.

The V and J ends lost 6 bases and 3 bases, in that order; junction bases with no gene match: 9. Germline lookup yields CDR1 DFQATT and CDR2 SNEGSKA (reference sequence). The CDR3 totals 15 residues. The second PCR ran about 6 to 11 cycles with a sample-barcoded 5' primer and J-beta primers. TCRdb passed the 5' RACE reads through MiXCR, listing each CDR3 protein once. The sample yields under 2 million distinct CDR3 sequences, about 32% seen once. The sample comprised blood. The source is a woman aged 30 to 39 in good health. The chain couples TRBV20-1 to TRBJ2-3, with 10 bases fitting TRBD2. CDR3 DNA: TGCAGTGCGCAACGAGCGGGGGGGTGGACAGATACGCAGTATTTT. Translation gives CSAQRAGGWTDTQYF.